These 24 T cell receptor beta chains share one sample of origin, sequenced in a study of T cell repertoires in cytomegalovirus infection. The antigens of these receptors remain unknown. One entry per CDR3 protein results from TCRdb running MiXCR on the reads. This sample has over 120,000 distinct CDR3 sequences; roughly a third occur once, and the top ten carry around half. The starting material was CD8+ T cells from cultured PBMCs, obtained from culture after CMV antigen stimulation. These receptors were obtained from a human donor in good health (CMV status not recorded). Some clones in this sample may be carry-over from other donors' samples.

The gene calls are TRBV6-1 and TRBJ1-4, with D possibly matching TRBD1 (5 bases). Trimming left V 8 bases short and J 7 bases short, with 14 bases between. CDR1 is MNHNS, CDR2 SASEGT, per germline. The CDR3 sequence is 13 residues long. CDR3 coding DNA: TGTGCCAGCGGGGACGGAAGCGCTGAAAAACTGTTTTTT. This translates into CASGDGSAEKLFF.

This chain connects TRBV12-3 or TRBV12-4 to TRBJ2-3; D remains unclear. CDR3 length: 14 residues. The V end lost 5 bases, the J end lost 1 base, and 10 bases lay between the germline ends. The CDR3 spells CASSTTGRTDTQYF. Written as DNA, the CDR3 is TGTGCCAGCAGTACGACTGGACGCACAGATACGCAGTATTTT.

This clonotype was detected only a few times. The J gene is TRBJ2-2, the V gene TRBV20-1; possible D gene TRBD1, 6 bases. V was clipped by 6 bases and J by 4 bases, with 15 bases between them. Germline V lookup: CDR1 DFQATT, CDR2 SNEGSKA (reference sequence). This CDR3 region has 14 residues. The CDR3 sequence is CSALGTSGTGELFF. The CDR3 DNA follows: TGCAGTGCCCTTGGGACATCTGGCACCGGGGAGCTGTTTTTT.

The chain has TRBV5-6 and TRBJ1-1; a weak D match, TRBD1 (6 bases). The ends were cut back, 0 bases at V and 2 bases at J, with 14 bases in the middle. This CDR3 comprises 16 residues. CDR1 is SGHDT, CDR2 YYEEEE, per germline. CDR3 in DNA: TGTGCCAGCAGCTTGGCCCGTGGACAGTCAAACACTGAAGCTTTCTTT. As protein: CASSLARGQSNTEAFF.

This chain uses TRBV7-2 with TRBJ1-1; TRBD1 agrees at 9 bases. Germline values: CDR1 SGHTA, CDR2 FQGNSA. The CDR3 is made up of 14 amino acids. The V segment lost 10 bases and the J segment 5 bases; nucleotides outside the gene matches: 11. CDR3 bases: TGTGCCATCCTCCTCCGGGACAGGGTTACTGAAGCTTTCTTT. It yields the protein CAILLRDRVTEAFF.

The genes are TRBV12-3 or TRBV12-4 and TRBJ1-5; 9 nucleotides line up with TRBD1. The length of the CDR3 is 15 residues. Losses at the gene ends were 7 bases for V and 4 bases for J; bases not matched to a gene: 8. In DNA form, the CDR3 reads TGTGCCAGCACTAAGGACAGGGGCCTGAATCAGCCCCAGCATTTT. This codes for CASTKDRGLNQPQHF.

The rearrangement uses TRBV4-1 and TRBJ2-5; the D gene could be TRBD1 or TRBD2 (6 bases each). Germline V lookup: CDR1 MGHRA, CDR2 YSYEKL. V shed 0 bases and J shed 5 bases, with 10 bases lying between them. This CDR3 comprises 14 residues. CDR3 in amino acids: CASSQEGGWETQYF. CDR3 nucleotides: TGCGCCAGCAGCCAAGAAGGGGGGTGGGAGACCCAGTACTTC.

The table lists this clonotype with a few counts. The genes are TRBV6-5 and TRBJ2-3; D not resolved. Germline values: CDR1 MNHEY, CDR2 SVGAGI. Trimming took 2 bases from V and 1 from J, leaving 7 bases between them. The CDR3 runs 14 residues. The CDR3 nucleotides read TGTGCCAGCAGTTACGGCGCGGGCACAGATACGCAGTATTTT. Protein sequence: CASSYGAGTDTQYF.

This clonotype has ten or more counts. V is TRBV6-5 and J is TRBJ1-5; 7 nucleotides align to TRBD1. V was pared by 0 bases and J by 4 bases, with 0 bases of the junction left unmatched. Germline V CDR1 and CDR2: MNHEY, SVGAGI. CDR3 size: 14 residues. The CDR3: CASSYSQGNQPQHF. The CDR3 nucleotides are TGTGCCAGCAGTTACTCACAGGGGAATCAGCCCCAGCATTTT.

This clonotype occurred many times. The genes are TRBV20-1 and TRBJ1-5; a weak D match, TRBD1 (6 bases). This CDR3 region has 12 residues. V was pared by 5 bases and J by 7 bases, with 12 bases between. Per the germline V gene, CDR1 is DFQATT and CDR2 is SNEGSKA (reference sequence). CDR3 DNA: TGCAGTGCTGGGGGCGTCGGCCAGCCCCAGCATTTT. Amino acid sequence: CSAGGVGQPQHF.

The chain is built from TRBV27 and TRBJ2-7, with D tentatively TRBD2 (5 bases). Germline V gene data show CDR1 as MNHEY and CDR2 as SMNVEV (reference sequence). Trimming removed 0 bases at V and 5 bases at J, with 8 bases between. The CDR3 loop spans 13 amino acids. The CDR3 DNA sequence: TGTGCCAGCAGTTTATCGAGAGGGCACGAGCAGTACTTC. This encodes CASSLSRGHEQYF.

The chain uses TRBV11-2 and TRBJ2-2; no clear D gene. The CDR3 consists of 14 residues. Trimming took 6 bases from V and 1 from J, leaving 9 bases between them. Germline values: CDR1 SGHAT, CDR2 FQNNGV. The CDR3 loop reads CASRKLLNTGELFF. The CDR3 DNA reads as TGTGCCAGCAGGAAACTACTGAACACCGGGGAGCTGTTTTTT.

The chain couples TRBV11-1 to TRBJ2-5; a weak D match, TRBD1 (5 bases). Germline V lookup: CDR1 SGHAT, CDR2 FQDESV (reference sequence). V was trimmed by 5 bases and J by 5 bases, leaving 18 bases between them. This CDR3 has 15 residues. CDR3 nucleotides: TGTGCCAGCAGCCCGGACATAACAACTGGGGAGACCCAGTACTTC. Its protein product is CASSPDITTGETQYF.

This rearrangement joins TRBV12-3 or TRBV12-4 to TRBJ2-1; 7 nucleotides agree with TRBD1. V shed 8 bases, J shed 6 bases, and the junction held 13 bases outside the gene matches. This CDR3 contains 15 residues. CDR3 sequence: CASRNGDSIGNEQFF. The DNA for the CDR3 is TGTGCCAGCCGAAATGGGGACAGCATTGGCAATGAGCAGTTCTTC.

The rearrangement uses TRBV4-1 and TRBJ1-1; D not certain. The CDR3 runs to 12 residues. Trimming removed 1 base from V and 11 bases from J, with 11 bases in between. Germline-derived CDR1 and CDR2 are MGHRA and YSYEKL. The CDR3 loop is CASSQGLQEAFF. For the CDR3, the DNA is TGCGCCAGCAGCCAAGGGCTGCAGGAGGCTTTCTTT.

The rearrangement links TRBV20-1 to TRBJ2-1, with D perhaps matching TRBD1 or TRBD2 (5 bases each). V was shortened by 2 bases and J by 8 bases, with 22 bases between the two germline ends. Germline lookup yields CDR1 DFQATT and CDR2 SNEGSKA (reference sequence). The CDR3 runs 16 residues. Written as DNA, the CDR3 is TGCAGTGCTAGATACAAACGGGACGGGGTCCGGGATGAGCAGTTCTTC. As protein: CSARYKRDGVRDEQFF.

This chain links TRBV7-9 with TRBJ1-6; D is undetermined. Per germline, CDR1 SEHNR and CDR2 FQNEAQ (reference sequence). With 1 base removed from V and 7 bases from J, the gap between germline ends came to 8 bases. The CDR3 has 14 residues. The chain's CDR3 is CASSLVVGNSPLHF. In DNA, the CDR3 is TGTGCCAGCAGCTTAGTGGTGGGGAATTCACCCCTCCACTTT.

In this sample, this clonotype turned up a few times. The J gene is TRBJ1-1, the V gene TRBV7-9, with unresolved D. Germline values: CDR1 SEHNR, CDR2 FQNEAQ (reference sequence). The CDR3 length is 15 residues. The V end was cut by 4 bases, the J end by 0 bases, with 12 bases between. The CDR3 region is CASSYRTGMNTEAFF. The CDR3 bases are TGTGCCAGCAGCTACCGAACGGGGATGAACACTGAAGCTTTCTTT.

This clonotype was seen a single time. The gene calls are TRBV12-3 or TRBV12-4 and TRBJ2-1; the D is unclear. The CDR3 is made up of 12 amino acids. V lost 5 bases and J 7 bases, leaving 9 bases between the germline ends. This chain's CDR3 is CASSEVGNEQFF. The DNA for the CDR3 is TGTGCCAGCAGTGAGGTGGGGAATGAGCAGTTCTTC.

The chain uses TRBV7-9 and TRBJ1-5; D gene ambiguous. The CDR3 runs 14 residues. V lost 0 bases, J lost 6 bases, and 9 bases lay in between. Germline V CDR1 and CDR2: SEHNR, FQNEAQ (reference sequence). CDR3 bases: TGTGCCAGCAGCTTAGCGCAAGGTAGTCAGCCCCAGCATTTT. It encodes CASSLAQGSQPQHF.

Comment on this clonotype: This may be a read error, as it is one base from a much larger clone. The chain uses TRBV28 and TRBJ1-6; 7 nucleotides line up with TRBD1. Germline lookup yields CDR1 MDHEN and CDR2 SYDVKM. The CDR3 runs to 14 residues. CDR3 in DNA: TGTGCCAGCAGTGTGACAGGGAAGAATTCACCCCACCACTTT. Protein: CASSVTGKNSPHHF.

This clonotype showed up just a few times. This sequence joins TRBV7-6 and TRBJ2-5, with D uncertain. Trimming removed 7 bases at V and 2 bases at J, with 14 bases between. Looked up from germline, CDR1 is SGHVS and CDR2 is FNYEAQ. CDR3 length: 14 residues. For the CDR3, the DNA is TGTGCCAGCAACTTTGTCGAGAAACAAGAGACCCAGTACTTC. Its protein product is CASNFVEKQETQYF. The complete variable domain, with remaining parts taken from reference TRBV7-6 and TRBJ2-5, reads GAGVSQSPRYKVTKRGQDVALRCDPISGHVSLYWYRQALGQGPEFLTYFNYEAQQDKSGLPNDRFSAERPEGSISTLTIQRTEQRDSAMYRCASNFVEKQETQYFGPGTRLLVL.

The rearrangement links TRBV20-1 to TRBJ2-7, with D possibly matching TRBD1 (7 bases). Per the germline V gene, CDR1 is DFQATT and CDR2 is SNEGSKA (reference sequence). V was trimmed by 1 base and J by 5 bases, leaving 15 bases between them. This CDR3 spans 14 amino acids. The CDR3 sequence is CSARGLPGGNEQYF. In DNA, the CDR3 is TGCAGTGCTAGAGGGTTACCAGGGGGGAACGAGCAGTACTTC.

This chain connects TRBV28 to TRBJ1-5; possibly TRBD1 for D (6 bases). The CDR3 is 15 residues long. Germline loops: CDR1 MDHEN, CDR2 SYDVKM. Trimming stripped 3 bases from V and 5 bases from J, with 14 bases between. CDR3 sequence (DNA): TGTGCCAGCAGTTTCGATTGGGCAGGGGATCAGCCCCAGCATTTT. This translates into CASSFDWAGDQPQHF. Full variable domain (remainder filled in from reference TRBV28 and TRBJ1-5): DVKVTQSSRYLVKRTGEKVFLECVQDMDHENMFWYRQDPGLGLRLIYFSYDVKMKEKGDIPEGYSVSREKKERFSLILESASTNQTSMYLCASSFDWAGDQPQHFGDGTRLSIL.